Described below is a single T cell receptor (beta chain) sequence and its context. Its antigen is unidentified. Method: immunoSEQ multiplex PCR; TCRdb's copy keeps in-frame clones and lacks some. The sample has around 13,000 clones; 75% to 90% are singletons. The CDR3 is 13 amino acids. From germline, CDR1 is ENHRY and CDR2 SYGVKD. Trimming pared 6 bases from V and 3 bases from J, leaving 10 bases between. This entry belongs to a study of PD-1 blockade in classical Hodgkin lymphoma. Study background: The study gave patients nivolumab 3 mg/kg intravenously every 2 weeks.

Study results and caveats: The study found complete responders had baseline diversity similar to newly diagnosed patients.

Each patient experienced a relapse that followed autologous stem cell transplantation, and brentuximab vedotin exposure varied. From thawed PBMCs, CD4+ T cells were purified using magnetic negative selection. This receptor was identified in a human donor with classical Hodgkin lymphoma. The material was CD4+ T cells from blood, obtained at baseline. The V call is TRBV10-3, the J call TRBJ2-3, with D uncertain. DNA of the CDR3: TGTGCCATCAGGCCACAGCAGACAGATACGCAGTATTTT. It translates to CAIRPQQTDTQYF.